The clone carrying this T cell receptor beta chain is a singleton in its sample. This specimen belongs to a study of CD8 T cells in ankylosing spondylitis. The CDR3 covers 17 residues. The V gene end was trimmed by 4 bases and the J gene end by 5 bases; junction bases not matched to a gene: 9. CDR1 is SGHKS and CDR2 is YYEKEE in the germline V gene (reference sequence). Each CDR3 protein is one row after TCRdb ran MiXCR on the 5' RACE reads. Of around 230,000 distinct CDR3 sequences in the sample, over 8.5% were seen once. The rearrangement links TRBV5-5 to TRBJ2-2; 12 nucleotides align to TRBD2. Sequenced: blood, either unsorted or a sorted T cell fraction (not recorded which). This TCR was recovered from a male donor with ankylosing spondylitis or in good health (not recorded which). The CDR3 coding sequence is TGTGCCAGCAGCCCTCGGCTAGCGGGAGGGCCAACCGGGGAGCTGTTTTTT. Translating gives CASSPRLAGGPTGELFF. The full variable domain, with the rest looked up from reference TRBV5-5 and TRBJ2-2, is DAGVTQSPTHLIKTRGQQVTLRCSPISGHKSVSWYQQVLGQGPQFIFQYYEKEERGRGNFPDRFSARQFPNYSSELNVNALLLGDSALYLCASSPRLAGGPTGELFFGEGSRLTVL.